Given below is one T cell receptor beta chain in context. Its target is unknown. The data were taken from a study of T cell responses to AZD1222 COVID-19 vaccine. Study observations and caveats: Possibly, clonal diversity was underestimated; donors were largely white British and included more females. Spike-specific TCR depth and breadth grew after two AZD1222 doses. Repertoire collection took place solely once the T cell response had peaked.

Method: immunoSEQ multiplex PCR; TCRdb's copy keeps in-frame clones and lacks some. The data hold over 100,000 clones, with approximately 88% observed a single time. Germline assignment: CDR1 MNHEY and CDR2 SMNVEV (reference sequence). The V and J ends lost 2 bases and 7 bases respectively, with 14 bases between them. This CDR3 contains 14 residues. The material sequenced was peripheral blood, taken on day 0 of AZD1222 vaccination. This receptor was identified in an adult in good health. This sequence joins TRBV27 and TRBJ1-1; D gene unclear. This CDR3 is CASSLVGRLGEAFF. The CDR3 DNA sequence: TGTGCCAGCAGTTTAGTTGGCAGGTTGGGTGAAGCTTTCTTT.